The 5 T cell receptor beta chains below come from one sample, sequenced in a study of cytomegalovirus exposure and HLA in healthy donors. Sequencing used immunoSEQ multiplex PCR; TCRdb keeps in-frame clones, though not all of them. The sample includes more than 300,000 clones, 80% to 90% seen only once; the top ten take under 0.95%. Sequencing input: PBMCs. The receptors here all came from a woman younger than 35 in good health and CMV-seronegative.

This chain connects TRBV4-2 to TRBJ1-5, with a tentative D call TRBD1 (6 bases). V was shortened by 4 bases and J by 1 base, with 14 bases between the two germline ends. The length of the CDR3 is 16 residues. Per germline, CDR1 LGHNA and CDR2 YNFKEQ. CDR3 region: CASSPERGWSNQPQHF. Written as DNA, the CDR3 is TGTGCCAGCAGCCCTGAGAGGGGGTGGAGCAATCAGCCCCAGCATTTT.

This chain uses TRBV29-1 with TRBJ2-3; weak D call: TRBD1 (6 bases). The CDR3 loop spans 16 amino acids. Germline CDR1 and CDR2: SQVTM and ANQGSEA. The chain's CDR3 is CRPTTGHRPCTDTQYF. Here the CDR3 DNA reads TGCAGACCCACGACGGGACACCGTCCCTGCACAGATACGCAGTATTTT.

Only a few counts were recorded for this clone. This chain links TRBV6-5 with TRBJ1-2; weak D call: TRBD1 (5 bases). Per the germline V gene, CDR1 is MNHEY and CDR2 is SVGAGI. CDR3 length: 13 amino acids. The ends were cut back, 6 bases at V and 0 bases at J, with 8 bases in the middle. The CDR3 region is CASRRTPNYGYTF. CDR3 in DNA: TGTGCCAGCAGGAGGACACCTAACTATGGCTACACCTTC.

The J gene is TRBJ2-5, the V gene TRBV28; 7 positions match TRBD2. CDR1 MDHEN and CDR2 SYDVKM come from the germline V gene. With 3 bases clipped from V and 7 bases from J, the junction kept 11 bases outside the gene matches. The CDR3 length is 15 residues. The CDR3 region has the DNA TGTGCCAGCAGTTTGGGGGGGACCCGCGAGGGGACCCAGTACTTC. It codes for CASSLGGTREGTQYF.

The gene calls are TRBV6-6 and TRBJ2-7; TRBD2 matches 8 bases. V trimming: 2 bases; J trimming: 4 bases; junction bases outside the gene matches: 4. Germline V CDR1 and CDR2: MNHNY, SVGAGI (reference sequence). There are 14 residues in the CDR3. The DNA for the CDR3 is TGTGCCAGCAGTTACGCGGGGGGATATTACGAGCAGTACTTC. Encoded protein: CASSYAGGYYEQYF.